The rows below give T cell receptor beta chains drawn from one sample of a study of blood T cell repertoires in COVID-19. Libraries were prepared by immunoSEQ multiplex PCR; TCRdb keeps only in-frame clonotypes and omits some of them. The sample has around 250,000 clones, approximately 85% seen once. Sequencing was carried out using PBMCs or T cells enriched from blood (not recorded which). The receptors shown here come from a woman between 50 and 59 years old who had recovered from COVID-19. Both conserved end residues are part of each CDR3. Each record gives: J gene, V gene, clone size, D gene, CDR3 DNA, CDR3 protein. A D gene is named only where the DNA matches it firmly. Size tells how often a clone was seen (once, few, many) or the class of an expanded clone, and some rows leave it out.

>TRBJ2-1|TRBV28|-|-
TGTGCCAGCAGTTTCCCAACGACAGTCAACAATGAGCAGTTCTTC
CASSFPTTVNNEQFF
>TRBJ2-5|TRBV6-5|-|TRBD1
TGTGCCAGCAGCCATACAGGGGGAGAGACCCAGTACTTC
CASSHTGGETQYF
>TRBJ2-3|TRBV11-2|few|-
TGTGCCAGCAGATCACCCCGTAGGCGGGGTACAGATACGCAGTATTTT
CASRSPRRRGTDTQYF
>TRBJ2-4|TRBV7-9|-|TRBD1
TGTGCCAGCAGCGGGGACAGGGGGATAAGGTCCAAAAACATTCAGTACTTC
CASSGDRGIRSKNIQYF
>TRBJ2-5|TRBV2|-|TRBD2
TGTGCCAGCAGTGACGGACTAGCGAGCCTAAAGACCCAGTACTTC
CASSDGLASLKTQYF
>TRBJ1-3|TRBV3-1/TRBV3-2|-|TRBD1
TGTGCCAGCAGCCAAGGACAGGGTACCCCTGGAAACACCATATATTTT
CASSQGQGTPGNTIYF
>TRBJ2-7|TRBV27|-|-
TGTGCCAGCAGTTTCGCAGGCAGCTACGAGCAGTACTTC
CASSFAGSYEQYF
>TRBJ1-4|TRBV9|-|-
TGTGCCAGCAGCGCGGGGCAGGGGAACGAAAAACTGTTTTTT
CASSAGQGNEKLFF
>TRBJ1-2|TRBV12-3/TRBV12-4|-|TRBD1
TGTGCCAGCTTGGAGGGGGCGGAAGGCTACACCTTC
CASLEGAEGYTF
>TRBJ2-2|TRBV13|-|TRBD1
TGTGCCAGCAGCTTAGGCCTCTGGGACAGGGGGAACACCGGGGAGCTGTTTTTT
CASSLGLWDRGNTGELFF
>TRBJ1-6|TRBV4-1|-|TRBD1
TGCGCCAGCAGCGATTCCGGGACAGGCTATTCACCCCTCCACTTT
CASSDSGTGYSPLHF
>TRBJ1-2|TRBV9|-|-
TGTGCCAGCAGCGTAGCGGCAGGGGCGGACTATGGCTACACCTTC
CASSVAAGADYGYTF
>TRBJ2-7|TRBV5-1|-|-
TGCGCCAGCAGCTTCCGGGACACTTCCTACGAGCAGTACTTC
CASSFRDTSYEQYF
>TRBJ2-7|TRBV11-2|few|-
TGTGCCAGCAGCCAGGAGGCAGCCTACGAGCAGTACTTC
CASSQEAAYEQYF
>TRBJ2-1|TRBV7-2|-|-
TGTGCCAGCAGTCAGGGGCCCTCCTACAATGAGCAGTTCTTC
CASSQGPSYNEQFF
>TRBJ1-4|TRBV28|-|-
TGTGCCAGCATCCCTCGCGGGGAGCCGGGTGAAAAACTGTTTTTT
CASIPRGEPGEKLFF
>TRBJ2-7|TRBV7-9|-|TRBD2
TGTGCCAGCAGCTTAGGAGCGGGAGCCTACGAGCAGTACTTC
CASSLGAGAYEQYF
>TRBJ2-2|TRBV12-3/TRBV12-4|-|-
TGTGCCAGCAGACAGGGTCCCGGGGAGCTGTTTTTT
CASRQGPGELFF
>TRBJ2-1|TRBV7-8|-|-
TGTGCCAGCAGCAGAGGGGGGGGCAATGAGCAGTTCTTC
CASSRGGGNEQFF
>TRBJ1-6|TRBV30|-|-
TGTGCCTGGGGGCGGGATTCACCCCTCCACTTT
CAWGRDSPLHF
>TRBJ1-2|TRBV9|-|-
TGTGCCAGCAGCGTAGTGTCAGATTATGGCTACACCTTC
CASSVVSDYGYTF
>TRBJ2-7|TRBV16|few|TRBD1
TGTGCCAGCAGCCACGACAGGGGGTTAGGGGAGCAGTACTTC
CASSHDRGLGEQYF
>TRBJ2-1|TRBV28|-|-
TGTGCCAGCAGGAGAAATGAGGGAGCCACCTACAATGAGCAGTTCTTC
CASRRNEGATYNEQFF
>TRBJ2-3|TRBV9|few|TRBD2
TGTGCCAGCAGCGCTTGGACTAGCGGGAGGCGCACAGATACGCAGTATTTT
CASSAWTSGRRTDTQYF
>TRBJ2-2|TRBV19|few|TRBD2
TGTGCCAGTAGGGGGGGGACTAGTCCCAGCACCGGGGAGCTGTTTTTT
CASRGGTSPSTGELFF
>TRBJ1-1|TRBV30|-|-
TGTGCCAGCATTCAGGTTGAAGCTTTCTTT
CASIQVEAFF
>TRBJ2-7|TRBV10-1|-|TRBD1
TGCGCCTGCGCCGGGACAGGGCTTAACTACGGTCCATACGAGCAGTACTTC
CACAGTGLNYGPYEQYF
>TRBJ1-1|TRBV10-3|-|-
TGTGCCATCAGTCAAGACAGGAACACTGAAGCTTTCTTT
CAISQDRNTEAFF
>TRBJ2-3|TRBV28|-|-
TGTGCCAGCAGTCAACCTCAGACACCTTCACCAACAGATACGCAGTATTTT
CASSQPQTPSPTDTQYF
>TRBJ1-1|TRBV4-1|-|-
TGCGCCAGCAGCCATCGGAACACTGAAGCTTTCTTT
CASSHRNTEAFF
>TRBJ1-1|TRBV5-6|-|-
TGTGCCAGCAGCTACACAGGAATGAACACTGAAGCTTTCTTT
CASSYTGMNTEAFF
>TRBJ2-3|TRBV13|-|TRBD2
TGTGCCAGCAGCTTAGTAGCGGGAGTGCTGACGAGAGATACGCAGTATTTT
CASSLVAGVLTRDTQYF
>TRBJ2-1|TRBV18|-|TRBD2
TGTGCCAGCTCACCAGGGACTAGCGGAGGGGGCAATGAGCAGTTCTTC
CASSPGTSGGGNEQFF
>TRBJ1-1|TRBV11-2|few|-
TGTGCCAGCAGCCTCCTAGGGAACACTGAAGCTTTCTTT
CASSLLGNTEAFF
>TRBJ2-6|TRBV5-8|-|-
TGTGCCAGCAGCTCCGGTAACTCTGGGGCCAACGTCCTGACTTTC
CASSSGNSGANVLTF
>TRBJ1-5|TRBV6-5|-|-
TGTGCCAGCAGTCCATCGACAGGCCGAAATCAGCCCCAGCATTTT
CASSPSTGRNQPQHF
>TRBJ2-7|TRBV6-5|-|TRBD1
TGTGCCAGCAGCCGGACAGGGGGGGAGCAGTACTTC
CASSRTGGEQYF
>TRBJ2-7|TRBV5-6|-|-
TGTGCCAGCAGCTTCAGCGCCGAGCAGTACTTC
CASSFSAEQYF
>TRBJ2-6|TRBV27|-|-
TGTGCCAGCAGTTTTGGAGGGCTCTCTGGGGCCAACGTCCTGACTTTC
CASSFGGLSGANVLTF
>TRBJ2-1|TRBV18|-|-
TGTGCCAGCTCACCCGGGGGGCGCCATGAGCAGTTCTTC
CASSPGGRHEQFF
>TRBJ1-6|TRBV2|-|-
TGTGCCAGCGGGGACACCTATAATTCACCCCTCCACTTT
CASGDTYNSPLHF
>TRBJ2-7|TRBV2|-|TRBD2
TGTGCCAGTCGGCGGGAGGTCTCCTACGAGCAGTACTTC
CASRREVSYEQYF
>TRBJ2-7|TRBV6-6|-|TRBD1
TGTGCCAGCAGTGGCTCGAGGGGGCCGGCCTACGAGCAGTACTTC
CASSGSRGPAYEQYF
>TRBJ1-6|TRBV7-9|few|TRBD1
TGTGCCAGCAGCCCCACACAGGGGAATTCACCCCTCCACTTT
CASSPTQGNSPLHF
>TRBJ2-7|TRBV9|-|TRBD1
TGTGCCAGCAGCAGGGACAGCTCCTACGAGCAGTACTTC
CASSRDSSYEQYF
>TRBJ1-2|TRBV12-3/TRBV12-4|-|-
TGTGCCAGCAAGCTTACCGCGGAGGGCTACACCTTC
CASKLTAEGYTF
>TRBJ2-3|TRBV29-1|-|TRBD1
TGCAGCGTCGCACAGGGGAGCGATACGCAGTATTTT
CSVAQGSDTQYF